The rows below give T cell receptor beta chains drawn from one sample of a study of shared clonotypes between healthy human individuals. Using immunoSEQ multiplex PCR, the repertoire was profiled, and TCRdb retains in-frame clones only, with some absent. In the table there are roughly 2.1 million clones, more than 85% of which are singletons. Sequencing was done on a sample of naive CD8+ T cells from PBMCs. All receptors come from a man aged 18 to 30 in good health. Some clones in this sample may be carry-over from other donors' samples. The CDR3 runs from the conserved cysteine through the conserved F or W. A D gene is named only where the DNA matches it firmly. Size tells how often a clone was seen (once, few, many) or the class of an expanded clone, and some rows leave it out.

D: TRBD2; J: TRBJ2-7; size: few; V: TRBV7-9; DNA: TGTGCCAGCAGCCCACCGGGACTAGCGGGCTACGAGCAGTACTTC; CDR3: CASSPPGLAGYEQYF
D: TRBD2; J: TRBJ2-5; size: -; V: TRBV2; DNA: TGTGCCAGCAGTGTGGGGCTAGCGGTCCAAGAGACCCAGTACTTC; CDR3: CASSVGLAVQETQYF
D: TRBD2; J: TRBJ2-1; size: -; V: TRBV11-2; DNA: TGTGCCAGCAGCCCAAGGACTAGCTGGAATGAGCAGTTCTTC; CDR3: CASSPRTSWNEQFF
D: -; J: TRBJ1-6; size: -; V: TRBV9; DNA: TGTGCCAGCAGAGAAGGGAATTCACCCCTCCACTTT; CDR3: CASREGNSPLHF
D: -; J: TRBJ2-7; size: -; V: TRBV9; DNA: TGTGCCAGCAGCCATAGGGGCGGGACTCCCCGACTCGGCGCTGATTCCTACGAGCAGTACTTC; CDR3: CASSHRGGTPRLGADSYEQYF
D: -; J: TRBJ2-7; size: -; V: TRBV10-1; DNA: TGCGCCAGCAGTGACCAGACACAAAGGGGGTTCGAGCAGTACTTC; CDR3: CASSDQTQRGFEQYF
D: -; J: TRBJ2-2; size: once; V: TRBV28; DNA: TGTGCCAGCAGTTTAGTATGGCGGGTTAGCACCGGGGAGCTGTTTTTT; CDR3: CASSLVWRVSTGELFF
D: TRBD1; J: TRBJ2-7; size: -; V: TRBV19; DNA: TGTGCCAGTAGGCCCTCAGGGGGATCTGCCTACGAGCAGTACTTC; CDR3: CASRPSGGSAYEQYF
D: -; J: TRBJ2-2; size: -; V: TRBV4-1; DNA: TGCGCCAGCAGCCATAAACACAGGGAAGGTGACACCGGGGAGCTGTTTTTT; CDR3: CASSHKHREGDTGELFF
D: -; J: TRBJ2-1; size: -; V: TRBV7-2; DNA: TGTGCCAGCAGCCCCCTCAGCGCGGGGCCATACAATGAGCAGTTCTTC; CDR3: CASSPLSAGPYNEQFF
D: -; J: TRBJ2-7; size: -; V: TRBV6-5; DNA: TGTGCCAGCAGACCGGGGCTGGAATCCTACGAGCAGTACTTC; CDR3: CASRPGLESYEQYF
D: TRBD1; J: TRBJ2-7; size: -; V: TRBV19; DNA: TGTGCCAGTAGTTCAGGACAGGGATCCTACGAGCAGTACTTC; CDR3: CASSSGQGSYEQYF
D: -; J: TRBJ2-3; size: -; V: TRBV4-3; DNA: TGCGCCAGCAGCCACAGGCTTGGGCTGGCAGATACGCAGTATTTT; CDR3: CASSHRLGLADTQYF
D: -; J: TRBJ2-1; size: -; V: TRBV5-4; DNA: TGTGCCAGCCCCTCACCCGGAGGGGGGTACAATGAGCAGTTCTTC; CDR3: CASPSPGGGYNEQFF
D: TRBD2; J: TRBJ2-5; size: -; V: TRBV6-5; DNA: TGTGCCAGCAGTGGGACTAGCGGGGTCCAAGAGACCCAGTACTTC; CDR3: CASSGTSGVQETQYF
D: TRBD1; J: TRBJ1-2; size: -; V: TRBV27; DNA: TGTGCCAGCAGACAGGGGTTACATGGCTACACCTTC; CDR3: CASRQGLHGYTF
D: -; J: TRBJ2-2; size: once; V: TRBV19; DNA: TGTGCCAGTAGTATAGATCCGGGAGGGGAGCTGTTTTTT; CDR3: CASSIDPGGELFF
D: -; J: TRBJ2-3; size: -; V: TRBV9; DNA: TGTGCCAGCAGCGTTGCTTTGGGGGATACGCAGTATTTT; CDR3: CASSVALGDTQYF
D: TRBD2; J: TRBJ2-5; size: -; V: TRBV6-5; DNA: TGTGCCAGTGGACTAGCGGGTCAAAAAGAGACCCAGTACTTC; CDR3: CASGLAGQKETQYF
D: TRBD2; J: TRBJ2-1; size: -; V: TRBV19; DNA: TGTGCCAGTAGGCTAGCGGGAGGAGTTAATGAGCAGTTCTTC; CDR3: CASRLAGGVNEQFF
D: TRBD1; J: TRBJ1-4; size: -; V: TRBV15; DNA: TGTGCCACCAGCAGAGATCCCGGACAGGGGGCCTCTAATGAAAAACTGTTTTTT; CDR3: CATSRDPGQGASNEKLFF
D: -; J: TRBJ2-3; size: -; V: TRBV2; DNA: TGTGCCATTACGGGGGCGTCTCCCACAGATACGCAGTATTTT; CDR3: CAITGASPTDTQYF
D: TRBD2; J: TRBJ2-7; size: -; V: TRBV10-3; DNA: TGTGCCATCAGTGAGGCCCCACTAGCGTCGGGCTCCTACGAGCAGTACTTC; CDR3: CAISEAPLASGSYEQYF
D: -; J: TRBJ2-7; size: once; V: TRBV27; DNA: TGTGCCAGCAGCCCGGGGTCCTCCTACGAGCAGTACTTC; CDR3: CASSPGSSYEQYF
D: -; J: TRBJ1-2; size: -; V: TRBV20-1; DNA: TGCAGTGCTAGGGACGGCTATGGCTACACCTTC; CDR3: CSARDGYGYTF
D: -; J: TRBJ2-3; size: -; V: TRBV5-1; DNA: TGCGCCAGCAGCTTGTTAGGTTCTAGCACAGATACGCAGTATTTT; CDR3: CASSLLGSSTDTQYF
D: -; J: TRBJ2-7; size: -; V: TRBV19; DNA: TGTGCCAGTAGTATGTTGGGCGGGGCCTACGAGCAGTACTTC; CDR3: CASSMLGGAYEQYF
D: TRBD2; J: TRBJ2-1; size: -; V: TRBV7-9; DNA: TGTGCCAGCAGCTTAGCCGGGACTAGCATCGATGAGCAGTTCTTC; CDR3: CASSLAGTSIDEQFF
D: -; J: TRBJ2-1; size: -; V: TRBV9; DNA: TGTGCCAGCAGTGACAGCAACAATGAGCAGTTCTTC; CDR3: CASSDSNNEQFF
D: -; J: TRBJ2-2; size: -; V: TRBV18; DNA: TGTGCCAGCTCAACAGAGGGGAGGAAGGACACCGGGGAGCTGTTTTTT; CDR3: CASSTEGRKDTGELFF
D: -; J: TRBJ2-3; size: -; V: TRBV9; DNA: TGTGCCAGCAGCGTATTGTTTGGGACCACAGATACGCAGTATTTT; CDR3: CASSVLFGTTDTQYF
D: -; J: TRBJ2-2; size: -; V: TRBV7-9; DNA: TGTGCCAGCAGCACGGGACTGAATCCCGGGGAGCTGTTTTTT; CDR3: CASSTGLNPGELFF
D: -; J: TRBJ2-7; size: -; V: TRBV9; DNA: TGTGCCAGCAGCGTTCGGCCCGGGGGCTACGAGCAGTACTTC; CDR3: CASSVRPGGYEQYF
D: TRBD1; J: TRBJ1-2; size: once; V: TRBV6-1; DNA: TGTGCCAGCTGGGACAGGGGTGAGGTCTATGGCTACACCTTC; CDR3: CASWDRGEVYGYTF
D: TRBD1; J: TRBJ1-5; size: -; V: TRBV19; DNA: TGTGCCAGTAGCGGGACAGGGCAGATCGATCAGCCCCAGCATTTT; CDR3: CASSGTGQIDQPQHF
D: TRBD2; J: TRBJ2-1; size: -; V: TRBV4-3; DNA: TGCGCCAGCAGCCCGGGGGTAGCGGGAGGCAACGCCTACAATGAGCAGTTCTTC; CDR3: CASSPGVAGGNAYNEQFF
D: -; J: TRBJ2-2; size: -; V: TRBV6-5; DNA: TGTGCCAGCAGTTACTCTCTGGACACCGGGGAGCTGTTTTTT; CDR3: CASSYSLDTGELFF
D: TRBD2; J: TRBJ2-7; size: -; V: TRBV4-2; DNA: TGTGCCAGCAGCCAAGCCCCCCTAGCTAGCGGGAGTGGGGAGCAGTACTTC; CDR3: CASSQAPLASGSGEQYF
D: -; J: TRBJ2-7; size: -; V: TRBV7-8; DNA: TGTGCCAGCAGCCCGGTTATATCCTACGAGCAGTACTTC; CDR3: CASSPVISYEQYF
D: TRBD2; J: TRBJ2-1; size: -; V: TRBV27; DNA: TGTGCCAGCAGTTTTCAACTAGCGGGGCTCAATGAGCAGTTCTTC; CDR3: CASSFQLAGLNEQFF
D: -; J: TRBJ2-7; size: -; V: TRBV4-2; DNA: TGTGCCAGCAGCCAAGAGGTCGGGACCTACGAGCAGTACTTC; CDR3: CASSQEVGTYEQYF
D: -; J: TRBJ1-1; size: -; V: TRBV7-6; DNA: TGTGCCAGCAGCTTAGGGCGGAGGGTGACTGAAGCTTTCTTT; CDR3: CASSLGRRVTEAFF
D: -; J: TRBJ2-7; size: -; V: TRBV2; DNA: TGTGCCAGCAGTGTATCCTCCGGGACAAGACTCTACGAGCAGTACTTC; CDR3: CASSVSSGTRLYEQYF
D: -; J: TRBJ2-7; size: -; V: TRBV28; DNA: TGTGCCAGCAGTCCCGTTTACGACCTCCCTAGCGCCGAGCAGTACTTC; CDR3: CASSPVYDLPSAEQYF
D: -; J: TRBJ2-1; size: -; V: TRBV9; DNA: TGTGCCAGCAGCTTCCCAGGACCACTTCACAATGAGCAGTTCTTC; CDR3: CASSFPGPLHNEQFF
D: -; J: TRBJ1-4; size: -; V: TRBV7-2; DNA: TGTGCCAGCAGCTCTACAGGGTGGGCTAATGAAAAACTGTTTTTT; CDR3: CASSSTGWANEKLFF
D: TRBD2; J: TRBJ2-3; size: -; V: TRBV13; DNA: TGTGCCAGCAGCTCTCGAGCGGGACCTCTCAATACGCAGTATTTT; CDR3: CASSSRAGPLNTQYF
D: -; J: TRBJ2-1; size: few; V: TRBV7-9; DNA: TGTGCCAGCAGCATGACTATAAACAATGAGCAGTTCTTC; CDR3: CASSMTINNEQFF
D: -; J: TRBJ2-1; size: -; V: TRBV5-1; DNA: TGCGCCAGCAGGAAGGAGGAGAATTACAATGAGCAGTTCTTC; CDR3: CASRKEENYNEQFF
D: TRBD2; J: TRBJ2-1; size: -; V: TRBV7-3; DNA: TGTGCCAGCAGCAGCCCCGAGGGACTAGCGGGAGGCTCCTACAATGAGCAGTTCTTC; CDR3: CASSSPEGLAGGSYNEQFF
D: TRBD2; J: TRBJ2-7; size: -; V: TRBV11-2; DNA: TGTGCCAGCACCCTGGGACTAGCGGGACCCTACGAGCAGTACTTC; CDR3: CASTLGLAGPYEQYF